The 2 T cell receptor beta chains given below trace back to one sample, sequenced in a study of T cell responses to AZD1222 COVID-19 vaccine. The protocol was immunoSEQ multiplex PCR, while the TCRdb copy is restricted to in-frame clones and leaves out a portion. The table lists 200,000 to 250,000 clones, approximately 94% of them singletons. Material: peripheral blood, obtained 28 days after the second dose of the MenACWY control vaccine. The receptors were sampled from an adult who received the MenACWY meningococcal vaccine as a control.

The chain is built from TRBV2 and TRBJ1-1; D gene uncertain. The germline V gene has CDR1 SNHLY and CDR2 FYNNEI. The CDR3 spans 15 residues. The V end lost 2 bases, the J end lost 1 base, and 11 bases lay between the germline ends. This CDR3 reads CASSERGFGNTEAFF. As DNA, the CDR3 is TGTGCCAGCAGTGAAAGAGGGTTTGGGAACACTGAAGCTTTCTTT.

The CDR3 sequence: CASSLPREVIETQYF. The CDR3 DNA reads as TGTGCCAGCAGCTTACCGCGGGAGGTGATCGAGACCCAGTACTTC. This chain joins TRBV7-9 and TRBJ2-5, with 8 bases identical to TRBD2. The CDR3 is 15 residues long. With V trimmed by 2 bases and J by 5 bases, 7 bases remained unmatched. Germline values: CDR1 SEHNR, CDR2 FQNEAQ (reference sequence).